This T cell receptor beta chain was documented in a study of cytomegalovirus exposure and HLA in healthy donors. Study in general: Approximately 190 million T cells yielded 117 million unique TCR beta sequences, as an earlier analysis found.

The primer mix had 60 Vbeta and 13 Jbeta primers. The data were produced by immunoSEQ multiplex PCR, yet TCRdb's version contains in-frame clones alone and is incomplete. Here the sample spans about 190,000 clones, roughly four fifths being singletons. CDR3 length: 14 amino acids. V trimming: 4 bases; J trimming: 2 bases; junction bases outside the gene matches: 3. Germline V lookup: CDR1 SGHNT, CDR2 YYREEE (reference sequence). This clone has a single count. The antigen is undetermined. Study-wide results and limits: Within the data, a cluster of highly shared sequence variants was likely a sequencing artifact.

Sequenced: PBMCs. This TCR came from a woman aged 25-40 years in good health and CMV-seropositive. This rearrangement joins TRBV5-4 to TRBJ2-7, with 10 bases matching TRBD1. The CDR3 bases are TGTGCCAGCAGCATGACAGGGGGCACCTACGAGCAGTACTTC. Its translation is CASSMTGGTYEQYF.